Listed below are T cell receptor beta chains from one sample, sequenced in a study of T cell responses to AZD1222 COVID-19 vaccine. Method: immunoSEQ multiplex PCR; TCRdb's copy keeps in-frame clones and lacks some. The sample carries about 90,000 clones, around nine tenths recorded once. The sequenced sample was peripheral blood, obtained 28 days after the second AZD1222 dose. These receptors all stem from an adult who received the AZD1222 COVID-19 vaccine. The CDR3 runs from the conserved cysteine through the conserved F or W. The order of the fields is D gene, V gene, J gene, clone size, CDR3 DNA, CDR3 protein. A D gene is named only where the DNA matches it firmly. Clone size is given for some rows only: seen once, a few or many times, or a class if the clone is expanded.

>.|TRBV28|TRBJ1-1|.
TGTGCCAGCAAGGAGCAGATGAACACTGAAGCTTTCTTT
CASKEQMNTEAFF
>.|TRBV18|TRBJ2-1|.
TGTGCCAGCTCCCCGACTGGGGGTGGCTACAATGAGCAGTTCTTC
CASSPTGGGYNEQFF
>TRBD1|TRBV3-1/TRBV3-2|TRBJ2-6|.
TGTGCCAGCAGCACCGACTCAGGGGGTTCTGGGGCCAACGTCCTGACTTTC
CASSTDSGGSGANVLTF
>TRBD1|TRBV9|TRBJ1-2|few
TGTGCCAGCAAGACAGGGGATAACTATGGCTACACCTTC
CASKTGDNYGYTF
>.|TRBV4-1|TRBJ1-2|.
TGCGCCAGCAGCCAAGGGACCAAGGCTGGCTACACCTTC
CASSQGTKAGYTF
>TRBD2|TRBV7-8|TRBJ2-7|.
TGTGCCAGCAGCTCCTGGACTAGCGAGGAGCAGTACTTC
CASSSWTSEEQYF
>.|TRBV27|TRBJ1-1|.
TGTGCCAGCAGGTCCGGGACATTTTCCACTGAAGCTTTCTTT
CASRSGTFSTEAFF
>.|TRBV14|TRBJ1-6|.
TGTGCCAGCAGCCAAGTAGGTCCTGTCTATAATTCACCCCTCCACTTT
CASSQVGPVYNSPLHF
>.|TRBV6-4|TRBJ2-2|.
TGTGCCAGCAGTGAGGGGGAGCAGAACACCGGGGAGCTGTTTTTT
CASSEGEQNTGELFF
>TRBD1|TRBV18|TRBJ1-1|.
TGTGCCAGCTCACCAGGCCAGGGGGCGATGGACACTGAAGCTTTCTTT
CASSPGQGAMDTEAFF
>TRBD1|TRBV10-3|TRBJ2-2|once
TGTGCCATCAGTGAGCTGAGTGGGGACAGGGTGTCTGGGGAGCTGTTTTTT
CAISELSGDRVSGELFF
>TRBD2|TRBV10-2|TRBJ2-3|.
TGCGCCAGCACCCTAAAAGCGGGGGACGGTAGCACAGATACGCAGTATTTT
CASTLKAGDGSTDTQYF
>.|TRBV12-3/TRBV12-4|TRBJ2-1|.
TGTGCCAGCAGTTTAGTGGTGTGGGAGCAGTTCTTC
CASSLVVWEQFF
>.|TRBV27|TRBJ1-2|.
TGTGCCAGCAGTCCCCGGGCAGGTCTATATGGCTACACCTTC
CASSPRAGLYGYTF
>TRBD2|TRBV7-9|TRBJ2-1|.
TGTGCCAGCAGCCCCCGGGGGGGAAAAAACAATGAGCAGTTCTTC
CASSPRGGKNNEQFF
>.|TRBV5-1|TRBJ1-1|.
TGCGCCAGCATGGTCGACAGAGCTGGAACTGAAGCTTTCTTT
CASMVDRAGTEAFF
>TRBD1|TRBV4-3|TRBJ1-2|.
TGCGCCAGCAGCCCGGGACAGGGGCACTATGGCTACACCTTC
CASSPGQGHYGYTF
>.|TRBV30|TRBJ2-3|.
TGTGCCTGGAGTGGCTACGGGTCAGCCGGCACAGATACGCAGTATTTT
CAWSGYGSAGTDTQYF
>.|TRBV15|TRBJ2-7|few
TGTGCCACCAGCAGAGGGTACGAGCAGTACTTC
CATSRGYEQYF
>.|TRBV19|TRBJ2-3|.
TGTGCCAGCCGACAGTCGGGAGATACGCAGTATTTT
CASRQSGDTQYF
>TRBD1|TRBV30|TRBJ2-2|.
TGTGCCTGGAGCGCCGGACAGGCGAACACCGGGGAGCTGTTTTTT
CAWSAGQANTGELFF
>.|TRBV30|TRBJ1-1|.
TGTGCCTGGAGCAAAAGGGGGGGCACTGAAGCTTTCTTT
CAWSKRGGTEAFF
>.|TRBV14|TRBJ2-2|.
TGTGCCAGCAGCCAAGACAGCAGGGGATTTGGCACCGGGGAGCTGTTTTTT
CASSQDSRGFGTGELFF
>TRBD1|TRBV3-1/TRBV3-2|TRBJ1-5|.
TGTGCCAGCAGCGTTAGACAGGGCCGCGGACACAATCAGCCCCAGCATTTT
CASSVRQGRGHNQPQHF
>.|TRBV2|TRBJ1-3|few
TGTGCCAGCAGTTACATACCGGAGATCTCTGGAAACACCATATATTTT
CASSYIPEISGNTIYF
>.|TRBV11-2|TRBJ1-5|.
TGTGCCAGCAGCGTTGCGAGGCAGCAGCCCCAGCATTTT
CASSVARQQPQHF
>.|TRBV24-1|TRBJ2-2|.
TGTGCCACCAGTGAGAACACCGGGGAGCTGTTTTTT
CATSENTGELFF
>TRBD1|TRBV5-1|TRBJ2-2|.
TGCGCCAGCATCGGCGGGACAGGGATCCCCCCAACCGGGGAGCTGTTTTTT
CASIGGTGIPPTGELFF
>TRBD1|TRBV19|TRBJ1-2|.
TGTGCCAGCCTAAAAAGGGACAGGGATCCTGCTGGCTACACCTTC
CASLKRDRDPAGYTF
>TRBD1|TRBV2|TRBJ1-2|.
TGTGCCAGCAGTGGGCAGGGGGCTCCTAACTATGGCTACACCTTC
CASSGQGAPNYGYTF
>TRBD1|TRBV28|TRBJ1-3|.
TGTGCCAGCAGCTACCTTCCGGGACAGGGGGCATTCTCCGGAAACACCATATATTTT
CASSYLPGQGAFSGNTIYF
>.|TRBV5-1|TRBJ1-1|.
TGCGCCAGCAGCTTGGGGGCAGGGTTCACTGAAGCTTTCTTT
CASSLGAGFTEAFF
>TRBD1|TRBV27|TRBJ2-7|.
TGTGCCAGCAGTGGCCCCTGGACAGGGGGTTACGAGCAGTACTTC
CASSGPWTGGYEQYF
>.|TRBV11-3|TRBJ2-7|.
TGTGCCAGCAGCTTTTATGCACGGGAGCAGTACTTC
CASSFYAREQYF
>.|TRBV19|TRBJ1-5|.
TGTGCCAGTAGTGGATCACCAGGGTTGGACAATCAGCCCCAGCATTTT
CASSGSPGLDNQPQHF
>.|TRBV18|TRBJ1-5|.
TGTGCCAGCTCGGAATGGGGTTCAGGTGGTCAGCCCCAGCATTTT
CASSEWGSGGQPQHF
>.|TRBV12-3/TRBV12-4|TRBJ1-1|.
TGTGCCAGCAGTACTGACAGGAACACTGAAGCTTTCTTT
CASSTDRNTEAFF
>.|TRBV6-5|TRBJ1-1|.
TGTGCCAGCAGTTACTCGCAATCCGCCAACACTGAAGCTTTCTTT
CASSYSQSANTEAFF
>.|TRBV11-2|TRBJ2-1|.
TGTGCCAGCAGCTTAGATTTGGGATGGCGGGCGAACTACAATGAGCAGTTCTTC
CASSLDLGWRANYNEQFF
>.|TRBV9|TRBJ2-1|.
TGTGCCAGCAGCGTAGGGGAGGGGGCCCCCCCTTACAATGAGCAGTTCTTC
CASSVGEGAPPYNEQFF
>.|TRBV5-1|TRBJ1-2|.
TGCGCCAGCAGTAATCAACTTCTCGGAAACTATGGCTACACCTTC
CASSNQLLGNYGYTF
>.|TRBV12-3/TRBV12-4|TRBJ1-2|.
TGTGCCAGCAGTTTAGATGTCGGGTGGCGCTACACCTTC
CASSLDVGWRYTF
>.|TRBV28|TRBJ1-2|.
TGTGCCAGCAGTCAATCCCCGTACGAGGGTGTTGGCTACACCTTC
CASSQSPYEGVGYTF
>.|TRBV10-2|TRBJ1-6|once
TGCGCCAGCAGTGAAGCCTATGATAATTCACCCCTCCACTTT
CASSEAYDNSPLHF
>.|TRBV19|TRBJ2-3|.
TGTGCCAGTAGTATAGGTAGCACAGATACGCAGTATTTT
CASSIGSTDTQYF
>TRBD1|TRBV3-1/TRBV3-2|TRBJ1-2|.
TGTGCCAGCAGGCAGGTCAGGGGGCTACTTAACTATGGCTACACCTTC
CASRQVRGLLNYGYTF
>.|TRBV24-1|TRBJ1-5|.
TGTGCCACCAGTGAAGGAATCGGGGTCGGCAATCAGCCCCAGCATTTT
CATSEGIGVGNQPQHF
>.|TRBV7-2|TRBJ2-1|few
TGTGCCAGCAGCTTAAGTTATGGGAATGAGCAGTTCTTC
CASSLSYGNEQFF
>TRBD1|TRBV6-2/TRBV6-3|TRBJ1-2|.
TGTGCCAGCAGTAACAGGGGGAACTATGGCTACACCTTC
CASSNRGNYGYTF
>TRBD1|TRBV6-4|TRBJ1-3|.
TGTGCCAGCAGTTTAGACAGGGTCTCTGGAAACACCATATATTTT
CASSLDRVSGNTIYF
>.|TRBV19|TRBJ1-2|.
TGTGCCAGTAGCTCAGGAGGACTCGGCTACACCTTC
CASSSGGLGYTF
>.|TRBV5-1|TRBJ1-1|.
TGCGCCAGCTCCACCAACACTGAAGCTTTCTTT
CASSTNTEAFF
>.|TRBV9|TRBJ1-3|.
TGTGCCAGCAGCGCTCAGGGCACCCGGCACACCATATATTTT
CASSAQGTRHTIYF
>TRBD2|TRBV4-3|TRBJ2-1|.
TGCGCCAGCAGTTCTGGGACTAGCGGGGGGGGCGAGCAGTTCTTC
CASSSGTSGGGEQFF
>TRBD1|TRBV25-1|TRBJ2-1|.
TGTGCCAGCAGTAATGACAGGGTCAGCTCCTACAATGAGCAGTTCTTC
CASSNDRVSSYNEQFF
>.|TRBV5-1|TRBJ1-2|once
TGCGCCACTTCAGGGGAGGGTGGCTACACCTTC
CATSGEGGYTF
>.|TRBV5-4|TRBJ1-3|.
TGTGCCAGCAGCTCGGACCCGAGCTCTGGAAACACCATATATTTT
CASSSDPSSGNTIYF
>.|TRBV12-3/TRBV12-4|TRBJ2-2|.
TGTGCCAGCAGAGCCAGGGGCACCGGGGAGCTGTTTTTT
CASRARGTGELFF
>.|TRBV12-3/TRBV12-4|TRBJ1-4|once
TGTGCCAGCGCCTTCGGTGAGAGTGAAAAACTGTTTTTT
CASAFGESEKLFF
>.|TRBV28|TRBJ1-2|.
TGTGCCAGCAGCCCCTCGGGGGCAGGCACCTATGGCTACACCTTC
CASSPSGAGTYGYTF